The 22 T cell receptor beta chains below come from one sample, sequenced in a study of blood T cells in healthy people across ages. Primers used in a second PCR of about 6 to 11 cycles were a sample-barcoded 5' primer and a J-beta primer mix. From the 5' RACE reads, TCRdb called clonotypes with MiXCR, one entry per CDR3 protein. Altogether 890,000 or so distinct CDR3 sequences are present, roughly 60% being singletons, with the ten largest covering about a quarter. The sequencing input was blood. These receptor sequences come from a man aged 25 to 40 in good health.

The rearrangement links TRBV28 to TRBJ2-1; 9 positions match TRBD1. CDR1 is MDHEN, CDR2 SYDVKM, per germline. The CDR3 is 13 residues long. The J segment lost 9 bases and the V segment lost 3 bases, leaving 3 bases of the junction unmatched. The CDR3, as DNA: TGTGCCAGCAGTTTGACAGGGGGGGCTGAGCAGTTCTTC. Encoded protein: CASSLTGGAEQFF. Using reference TRBV28 and TRBJ2-1 for the parts outside the CDR3, the full variable domain is DVKVTQSSRYLVKRTGEKVFLECVQDMDHENMFWYRQDPGLGLRLIYFSYDVKMKEKGDIPEGYSVSREKKERFSLILESASTNQTSMYLCASSLTGGAEQFFGPGTRLTVL.

The rearrangement uses TRBV4-3 and TRBJ2-4; 8 bases are a match to TRBD1. CDR3 length: 16 amino acids. Germline-derived CDR1 and CDR2 are LGHNA and YSLEER. The trim removed 0 bases at V and 7 bases at J, leaving 8 bases unmatched. CDR3 sequence: CASSQDGRGLGNIQYF. The CDR3 DNA sequence: TGCGCCAGCAGCCAAGACGGCAGGGGGCTTGGGAACATTCAGTACTTC.

This clonotype has more than one count but fewer than ten. The V gene is TRBV7-2, the J gene TRBJ1-2; 8 bases map to TRBD1. V dropped 6 bases and J dropped 6; count of bases not matched to a gene: 6. The CDR3 length is 13 residues. Germline CDR1 and CDR2: SGHTA and FQGNSA. The CDR3 spells CASSIPGGDGYTF. CDR3 bases: TGTGCCAGCAGTATCCCAGGGGGCGATGGCTACACCTTC. The whole variable domain, filled in from reference TRBV7-2 and TRBJ1-2, reads GAGVSQSPSNKVTEKGKDVELRCDPISGHTALYWYRQSLGQGLEFLIYFQGNSAPDKSGLPSDRFSAERTGGSVSTLTIQRTQQEDSAVYLCASSIPGGDGYTFGSGTRLTVV.

The chain uses TRBV7-2 and TRBJ2-3, with 13 bases matching TRBD2. Per germline, CDR1 SGHTA and CDR2 FQGNSA. The CDR3 contains 17 residues. Unmatched junction bases numbered 7, after V lost 5 bases and J lost 2 bases. CDR3 loop: CASSPTSGGDYTDTQYF. In nucleotides, the CDR3 is TGTGCCAGCAGCCCTACTAGCGGGGGGGATTACACAGATACGCAGTATTTT.

This clonotype was detected only once. V is TRBV7-6 and J is TRBJ1-6, with D tentatively TRBD1 (6 bases). CDR1 is SGHVS, CDR2 FNYEAQ, per germline. V was cut by 3 bases and J by 7 bases, with 13 bases left in between. This CDR3 region has 15 residues. CDR3 protein: CASSFGGARNSPLHF. DNA for the CDR3: TGTGCCAGCAGCTTTGGGGGGGCGCGGAATTCACCCCTCCACTTT.

The V call is TRBV9, the J call TRBJ1-5; D unclear. The CDR3 sequence is 14 residues long. V gave up 0 bases and J gave up 2 bases, with 6 bases separating them. Germline V gene lookup returns CDR1 SGDLS and CDR2 YYNGEE. The CDR3 loop is CASSVDGGNQPQHF. In nucleotides, the CDR3 is TGTGCCAGCAGCGTAGACGGGGGCAATCAGCCCCAGCATTTT.

This chain joins TRBV14 and TRBJ1-1; 7 bases are a match to TRBD1. The trim removed 1 base at V and 1 base at J, leaving 18 bases unmatched. Germline CDR1 and CDR2: SGHDN and FVKESK. CDR3 length: 20 residues. As DNA, the CDR3 is TGTGCCAGCAGCCAAGGCGTCTCGGACAGGAGGTACAGACGGAACACTGAAGCTTTCTTT. Amino acid sequence: CASSQGVSDRRYRRNTEAFF.

This clonotype was found a few times. The gene calls are TRBV5-1 and TRBJ1-5, with D possibly matching TRBD1 (5 bases). CDR3 length equals 15 residues. The V end lost 0 bases, the J end lost 2 bases, and 9 bases lay between the germline ends. Germline V lookup: CDR1 SGHRS, CDR2 YFSETQ. DNA for the CDR3: TGCGCCAGCAGCTTGGAGGGGCAGGGCAATCAGCCCCAGCATTTT. Translated: CASSLEGQGNQPQHF.

The chain has TRBV28 and TRBJ2-7; 7 nucleotides agree with TRBD1. Per germline, CDR1 MDHEN and CDR2 SYDVKM. V shed 6 bases, J shed 11 bases, and the junction held 10 bases outside the gene matches. The CDR3 covers 12 residues. CDR3 loop: CASSQTTGVEYF. Here the CDR3 DNA reads TGTGCCAGCAGCCAAACAACAGGGGTGGAGTACTTC.

This clonotype turned up a few times. This chain connects TRBV6-2 or TRBV6-3 to TRBJ1-5; the D is unclear. Trimming shortened V by 4 bases and J by 0 bases, and 10 bases separated the two germline ends. This CDR3 comprises 15 residues. Germline V gene lookup returns CDR1 MNHEY and CDR2 SVGEGT. The CDR3 loop is CASSFQEDSNQPQHF. The CDR3 nucleotides read TGTGCCAGCAGTTTTCAGGAAGATAGCAATCAGCCCCAGCATTTT.

A few counts support this clonotype. The J gene is TRBJ2-1, the V gene TRBV7-9, with D perhaps TRBD1 (5 bases). Germline V gives CDR1 SEHNR, CDR2 FQNEAQ (reference sequence). V was cut by 5 bases and J by 10 bases, with 9 bases left in between. The CDR3 has 11 amino acids. The CDR3 reads CASSQGQEQFF. DNA for the CDR3: TGTGCCAGCAGCCAGGGTCAGGAGCAGTTCTTC.

The gene calls are TRBV4-2 and TRBJ1-4, with 9 bases identical to TRBD1. CDR3 length: 12 residues. Germline-derived CDR1 and CDR2 are LGHNA and YNFKEQ. V lost 5 bases, J lost 16 bases, and 8 bases stayed unmatched. CDR3 nucleotide sequence: TGTGCCAGCAGCTTTCGGACAGGGGTAACGTTTTTT. Protein: CASSFRTGVTFF.

The chain combines TRBV7-2 with TRBJ1-5; 7 bases align to TRBD1. CDR3 length: 15 amino acids. J was trimmed by 2 bases and V by 3 bases; bases with no gene match: 4. Per germline, CDR1 SGHTA and CDR2 FQGNSA. The CDR3 DNA follows: TGTGCCAGCAGCTTCGACGGACAGGGCAATCAGCCCCAGCATTTT. Protein product: CASSFDGQGNQPQHF.

V usage is TRBV14 and J usage is TRBJ1-2, with D uncertain. CDR1 SGHDN and CDR2 FVKESK come from the germline V gene. CDR3 length equals 12 residues. Trimming removed 2 bases from V and 4 bases from J, with 5 bases in between. The CDR3 DNA reads TGTGCCAGCAGCCAATGGCCCTATGGCTACACCTTC. Protein sequence: CASSQWPYGYTF.

A few counts support this clonotype. The chain carries TRBV7-2 and TRBJ2-7; a weak D match, TRBD2 (7 bases). CDR3 length: 15 amino acids. The V gene lost 2 bases and the J gene lost 4 bases, with 15 bases spanning the gap. Germline V gene sequence: CDR1 SGHTA, CDR2 FQGNSA. CDR3 bases: TGTGCCAGCAGCTTACGGCGAGGGGGGGCTTACGAGCAGTACTTC. Translating gives CASSLRRGGAYEQYF. Complete variable domain (other parts from reference TRBV7-2 and TRBJ2-7): GAGVSQSPSNKVTEKGKDVELRCDPISGHTALYWYRQSLGQGLEFLIYFQGNSAPDKSGLPSDRFSAERTGGSVSTLTIQRTQQEDSAVYLCASSLRRGGAYEQYFGPGTRLTVT.

The V and J genes are TRBV6-1 and TRBJ2-5; 10 bases map to TRBD2. The J call is in doubt because the DNA end fits TRBJ2-7 better. The CDR3 consists of 15 residues. The germline V gene encodes CDR1 MNHNS and CDR2 SASEGT. The CDR3 loop is CASSAIGLAVYEQYF. CDR3 bases: TGTGCCAGCAGTGCAATTGGACTAGCGGTCTACGAGCAGTACTTC.

This clonotype was observed a handful of times. The chain links TRBV4-3 to TRBJ2-7, with D uncertain. The germline gives CDR1 LGHNA, CDR2 YSLEER. The CDR3 is 15 residues long. Trimming took off 4 bases at V and 0 bases at J, with 13 bases between the two ends. CDR3 region: CASSLDRVPSYEQYF. The CDR3 nucleotides are TGCGCCAGCAGCCTAGACCGGGTCCCCTCCTACGAGCAGTACTTC.

This clonotype was found once. Here the CDR3 reads CSARDFLAGGRTDTQYF. CDR3 nucleotide sequence: TGCAGTGCTAGAGATTTTCTAGCGGGGGGCCGCACAGATACGCAGTATTTT. The V gene is TRBV20-1, the J gene TRBJ2-3; 11 positions agree with TRBD2. The CDR3 is 17 residues long. Germline V gene lookup returns CDR1 DFQATT and CDR2 SNEGSKA (reference sequence). Losses at the gene ends were 0 bases for V and 1 base for J; bases not matched to a gene: 6.

V is TRBV2 and J is TRBJ1-2; maybe TRBD1 (6 bases). Germline V CDR1 and CDR2: SNHLY, FYNNEI. With 0 bases removed from V and 7 bases from J, the gap between germline ends came to 9 bases. The CDR3 sequence is 13 residues long. This CDR3 is CASSEARGAGYTF. The DNA of the CDR3 is TGTGCCAGCAGTGAAGCGCGGGGGGCTGGCTACACCTTC. Full variable domain (missing parts from reference TRBV2 and TRBJ1-2): EPEVTQTPSHQVTQMGQEVILRCVPISNHLYFYWYRQILGQKVEFLVSFYNNEISEKSEIFDDQFSVERPDGSNFTLKIRSTKLEDSAMYFCASSEARGAGYTFGSGTRLTVV.

V and J are TRBV10-3 and TRBJ2-3; TRBD2 aligns across 8 bases. Germline trimming cut 2 bases from V and 2 bases from J; bases unmatched to any gene: 12. Germline-derived CDR1 and CDR2 are ENHRY and SYGVKD. This CDR3 is 18 amino acids long. CDR3 coding DNA: TGTGCCATCAGTGAGGGGGCTAGCGGGCGCCCGGCCACAGATACGCAGTATTTT. It yields the protein CAISEGASGRPATDTQYF.

The CDR3 nucleotides are TGTGCCAGCAGTTACTCGAGGACAGGGGGCATCTACGAGCAGTACTTC. Residues: CASSYSRTGGIYEQYF. The chain joins TRBV6-5 to TRBJ2-5; TRBD1 aligns across 11 bases. TRBJ2-7 explains the end of the DNA better; the J call may be wrong. CDR1 is MNHEY, CDR2 SVGAGI, per germline. The CDR3 length is 16 residues.

This clonotype has a handful of counts. The rearrangement joins TRBV20-1 to TRBJ2-7; TRBD2 agrees at 12 bases. V shed 4 bases and J 1 base; nucleotides not matched to a gene: 5. This CDR3 has 15 residues. Per germline, CDR1 DFQATT and CDR2 SNEGSKA (reference sequence). The CDR3 spells CSANLGTSGSYEQYF. The CDR3 DNA reads as TGCAGTGCTAACCTCGGGACTAGCGGGTCCTACGAGCAGTACTTC.